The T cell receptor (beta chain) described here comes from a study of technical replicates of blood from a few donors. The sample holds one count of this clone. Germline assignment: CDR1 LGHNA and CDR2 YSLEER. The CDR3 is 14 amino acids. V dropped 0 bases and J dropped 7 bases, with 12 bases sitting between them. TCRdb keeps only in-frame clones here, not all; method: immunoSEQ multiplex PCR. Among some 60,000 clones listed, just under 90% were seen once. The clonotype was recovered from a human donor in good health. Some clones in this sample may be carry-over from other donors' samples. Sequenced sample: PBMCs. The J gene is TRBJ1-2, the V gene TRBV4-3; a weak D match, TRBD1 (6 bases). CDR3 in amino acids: CASSQDTTGFGYTF. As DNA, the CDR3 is TGCGCCAGCAGCCAAGATACAACAGGGTTTGGCTACACCTTC.